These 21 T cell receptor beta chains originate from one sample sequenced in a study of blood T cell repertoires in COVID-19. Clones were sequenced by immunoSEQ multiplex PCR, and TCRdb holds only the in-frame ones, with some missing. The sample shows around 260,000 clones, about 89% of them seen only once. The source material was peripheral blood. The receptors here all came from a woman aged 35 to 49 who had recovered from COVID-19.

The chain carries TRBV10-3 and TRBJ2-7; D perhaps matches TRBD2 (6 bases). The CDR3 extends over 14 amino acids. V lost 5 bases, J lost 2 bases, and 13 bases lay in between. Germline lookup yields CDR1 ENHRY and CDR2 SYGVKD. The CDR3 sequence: CAISFGRETYEQYF. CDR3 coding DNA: TGTGCCATCAGTTTTGGACGGGAGACCTACGAGCAGTACTTC.

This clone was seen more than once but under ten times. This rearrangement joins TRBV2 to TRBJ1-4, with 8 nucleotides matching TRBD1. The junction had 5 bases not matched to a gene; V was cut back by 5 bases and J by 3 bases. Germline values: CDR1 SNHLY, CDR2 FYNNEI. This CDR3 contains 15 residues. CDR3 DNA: TGTGCCAGCAGTACGCCCAGGGGGCCTAATGAAAAACTGTTTTTT. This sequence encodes CASSTPRGPNEKLFF.

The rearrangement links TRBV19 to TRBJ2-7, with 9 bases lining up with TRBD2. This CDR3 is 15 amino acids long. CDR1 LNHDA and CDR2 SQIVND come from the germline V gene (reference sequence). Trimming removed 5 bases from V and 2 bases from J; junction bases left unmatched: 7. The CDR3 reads CASSAEAGGPYEQYF. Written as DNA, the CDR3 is TGTGCCAGTAGTGCCGAAGCGGGAGGCCCCTACGAGCAGTACTTC.

The CDR3 spells CASSEGGGMDTQYF. CDR3 sequence (DNA): TGTGCCAGCAGTGAAGGCGGGGGGATGGATACGCAGTATTTT. This chain uses TRBV2 with TRBJ2-3; TRBD2 aligns across 8 bases. Germline loops: CDR1 SNHLY, CDR2 FYNNEI. There are 14 residues in the CDR3. J gave up 6 bases and V 1 base, and 3 bases lay outside the gene matches.

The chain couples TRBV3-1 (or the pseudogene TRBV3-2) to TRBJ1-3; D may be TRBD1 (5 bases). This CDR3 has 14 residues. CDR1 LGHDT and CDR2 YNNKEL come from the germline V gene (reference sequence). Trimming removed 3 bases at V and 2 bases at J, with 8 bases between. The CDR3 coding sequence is TGTGCCAGCAGCCATGTCAGGGCTGGAAACACCATATATTTT. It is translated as CASSHVRAGNTIYF.

The CDR3, as DNA: TGTGCCAGCAGTTCGGGTGAGGAAAGCAATCAGCCCCAGCATTTT. This encodes CASSSGEESNQPQHF. The rearrangement joins TRBV28 to TRBJ1-5; D call uncertain. The CDR3 covers 15 residues. CDR1 is MDHEN and CDR2 is SYDVKM in the germline V gene. The V and J ends lost 4 bases and 1 base respectively, with 11 bases between them.

CDR3 in amino acids: CASIDRGYTEAFF. The CDR3 region has the DNA TGTGCCAGCATCGACAGGGGATACACTGAAGCTTTCTTT. This sequence joins TRBV7-8 and TRBJ1-1; 8 bases map to TRBD1. Germline lookup yields CDR1 SGHVS and CDR2 FQNEAQ. The trim removed 7 bases at V and 3 bases at J, leaving 4 bases unmatched. The CDR3 spans 13 residues.

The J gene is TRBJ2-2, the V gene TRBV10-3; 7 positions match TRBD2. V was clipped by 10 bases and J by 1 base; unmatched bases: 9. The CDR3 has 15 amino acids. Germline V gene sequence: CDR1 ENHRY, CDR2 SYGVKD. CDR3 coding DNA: TGTGCCAGCGGAGGAGGGACTAAGAACACCGGGGAGCTGTTTTTT. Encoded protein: CASGGGTKNTGELFF.

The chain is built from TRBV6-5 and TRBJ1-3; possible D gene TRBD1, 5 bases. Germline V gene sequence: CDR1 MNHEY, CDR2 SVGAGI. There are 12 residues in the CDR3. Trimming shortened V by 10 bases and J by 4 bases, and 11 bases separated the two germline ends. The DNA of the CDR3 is TGTGCCACCAAGACAGACGGAAACACCATATATTTT. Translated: CATKTDGNTIYF.

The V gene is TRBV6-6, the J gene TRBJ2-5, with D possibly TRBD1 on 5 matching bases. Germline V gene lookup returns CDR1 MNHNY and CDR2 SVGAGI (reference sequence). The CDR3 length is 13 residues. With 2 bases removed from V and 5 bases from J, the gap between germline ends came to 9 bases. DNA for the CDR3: TGTGCCAGCAGTTACCTGGGGCGGGAGACCCAGTACTTC. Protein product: CASSYLGRETQYF.

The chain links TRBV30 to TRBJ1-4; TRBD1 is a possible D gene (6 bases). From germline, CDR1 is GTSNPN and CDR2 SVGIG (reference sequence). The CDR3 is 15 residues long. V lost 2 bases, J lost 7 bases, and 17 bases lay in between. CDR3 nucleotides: TGTGCCTGGAGTCCCATGACAGGCGGCGGTGAAAAACTGTTTTTT. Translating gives CAWSPMTGGGEKLFF.

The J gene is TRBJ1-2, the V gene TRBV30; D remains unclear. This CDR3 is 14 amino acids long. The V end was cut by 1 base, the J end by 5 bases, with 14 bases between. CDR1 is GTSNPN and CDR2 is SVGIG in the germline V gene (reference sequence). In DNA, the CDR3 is TGTGCCTGGAGTGCGAACCCGGGCGGGTATGGCTACACCTTC. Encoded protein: CAWSANPGGYGYTF.

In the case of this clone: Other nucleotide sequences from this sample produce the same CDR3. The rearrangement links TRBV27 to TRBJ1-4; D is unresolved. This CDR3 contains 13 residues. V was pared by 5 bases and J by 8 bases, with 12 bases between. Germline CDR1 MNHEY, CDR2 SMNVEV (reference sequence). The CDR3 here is CASSPRTVEKLFF. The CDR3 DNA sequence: TGTGCCAGCAGTCCCCGGACTGTCGAAAAACTGTTTTTT.

The CDR3 bases are TGCGCCAGCAGCCAGACCGGGACAGACTCTGGAAACACCATATATTTT. Its translation: CASSQTGTDSGNTIYF. J is TRBJ1-3 and V is TRBV5-1; 7 bases are a match to TRBD1. The CDR3 runs 16 residues. The V and J ends lost 4 bases and 0 bases, in that order; junction bases with no gene match: 7. CDR1 SGHRS and CDR2 YFSETQ come from the germline V gene.

The CDR3 DNA reads TGTGCCTGGAGTGTAGGCTCTCCAGGGTCGTATGCTGAAGCTTTCTTT. Protein product: CAWSVGSPGSYAEAFF. The J gene is TRBJ1-1, the V gene TRBV30, with D possibly TRBD1 on 5 matching bases. CDR1 and CDR2 from the germline V gene are GTSNPN and SVGIG (reference sequence). This CDR3 is built from 16 residues. V lost 0 bases, J lost 6 bases, and 20 bases lay in between.

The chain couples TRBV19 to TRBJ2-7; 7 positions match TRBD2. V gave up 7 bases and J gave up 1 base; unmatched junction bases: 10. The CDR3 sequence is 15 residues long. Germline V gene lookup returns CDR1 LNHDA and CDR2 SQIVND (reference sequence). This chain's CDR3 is CASTPGTTISYEQYF. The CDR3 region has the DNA TGTGCCAGTACCCCCGGGACTACGATTTCCTACGAGCAGTACTTC. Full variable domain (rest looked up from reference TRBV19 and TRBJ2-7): DGGITQSPKYLFRKEGQNVTLSCEQNLNHDAMYWYRQDPGQGLRLIYYSQIVNDFQKGDIAEGYSVSREKKESFPLTVTSAQKNPTAFYLCASTPGTTISYEQYFGPGTRLTVT.

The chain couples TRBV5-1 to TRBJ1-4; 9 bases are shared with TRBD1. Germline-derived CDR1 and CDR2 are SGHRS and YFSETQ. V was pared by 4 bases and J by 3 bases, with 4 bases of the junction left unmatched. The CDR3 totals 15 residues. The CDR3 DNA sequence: TGCGCCAGCAGCAAAACAGGGGGCCCTAATGAAAAACTGTTTTTT. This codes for CASSKTGGPNEKLFF.

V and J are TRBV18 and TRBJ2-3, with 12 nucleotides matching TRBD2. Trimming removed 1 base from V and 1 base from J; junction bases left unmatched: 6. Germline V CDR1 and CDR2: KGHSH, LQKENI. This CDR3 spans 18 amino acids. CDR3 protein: CASSPRLAGGLGTDTQYF. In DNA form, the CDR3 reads TGTGCCAGCTCACCACGCCTAGCGGGGGGGTTGGGCACAGATACGCAGTATTTT.

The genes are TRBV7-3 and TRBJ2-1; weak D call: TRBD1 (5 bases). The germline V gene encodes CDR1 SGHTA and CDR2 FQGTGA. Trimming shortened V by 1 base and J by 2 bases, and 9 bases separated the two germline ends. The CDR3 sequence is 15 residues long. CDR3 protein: CASSLSQGAYNEQFF. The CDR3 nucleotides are TGTGCCAGCAGCTTAAGTCAGGGTGCCTACAATGAGCAGTTCTTC.

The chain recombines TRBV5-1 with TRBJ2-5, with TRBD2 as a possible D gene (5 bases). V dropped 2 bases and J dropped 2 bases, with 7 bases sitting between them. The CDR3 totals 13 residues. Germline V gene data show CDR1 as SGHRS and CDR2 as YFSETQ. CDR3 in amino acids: CASSLLGQETQYF. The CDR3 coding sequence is TGCGCCAGCAGCTTACTAGGACAAGAGACCCAGTACTTC.

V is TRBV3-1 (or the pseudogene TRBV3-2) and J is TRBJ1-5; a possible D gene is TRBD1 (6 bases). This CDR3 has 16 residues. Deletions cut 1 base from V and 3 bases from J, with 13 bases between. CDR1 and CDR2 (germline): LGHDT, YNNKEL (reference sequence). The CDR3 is CASSQGQAELNQPQHF. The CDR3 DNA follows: TGTGCCAGCAGCCAAGGACAGGCGGAACTCAATCAGCCCCAGCATTTT.